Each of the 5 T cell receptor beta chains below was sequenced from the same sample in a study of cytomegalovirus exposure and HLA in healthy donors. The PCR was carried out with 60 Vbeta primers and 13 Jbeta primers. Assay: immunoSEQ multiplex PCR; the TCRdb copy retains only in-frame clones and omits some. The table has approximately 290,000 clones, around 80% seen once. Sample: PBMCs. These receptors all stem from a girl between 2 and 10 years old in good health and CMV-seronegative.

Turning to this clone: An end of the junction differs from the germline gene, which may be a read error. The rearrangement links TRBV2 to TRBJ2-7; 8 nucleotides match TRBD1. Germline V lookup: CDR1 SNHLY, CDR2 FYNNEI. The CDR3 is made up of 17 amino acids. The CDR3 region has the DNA TGTGTCAGCAGGTTTCCCGAGCTCAGGGGGCGTCGGTACGAGCAGTACTTC. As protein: CVSRFPELRGRRYEQYF.

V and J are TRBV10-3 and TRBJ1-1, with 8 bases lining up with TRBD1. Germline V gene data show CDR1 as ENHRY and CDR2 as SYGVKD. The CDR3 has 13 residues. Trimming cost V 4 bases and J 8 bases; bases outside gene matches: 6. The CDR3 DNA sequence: TGTGCCATCAGTGCTGGGACAGGACTCGAAGCTTTCTTT. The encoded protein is CAISAGTGLEAFF.

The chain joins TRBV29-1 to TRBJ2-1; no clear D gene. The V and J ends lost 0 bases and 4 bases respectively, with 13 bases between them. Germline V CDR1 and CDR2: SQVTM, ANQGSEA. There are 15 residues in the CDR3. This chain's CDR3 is CSVEDPSFRYNEQFF. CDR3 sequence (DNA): TGCAGCGTTGAAGACCCCAGTTTCAGATACAATGAGCAGTTCTTC.

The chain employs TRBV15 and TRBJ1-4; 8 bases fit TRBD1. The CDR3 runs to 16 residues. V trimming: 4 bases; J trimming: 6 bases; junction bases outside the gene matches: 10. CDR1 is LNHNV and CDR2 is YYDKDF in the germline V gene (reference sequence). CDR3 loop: CATSTKFGQGDEKLFF. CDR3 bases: TGTGCCACCAGCACAAAGTTCGGACAGGGAGATGAAAAACTGTTTTTT.

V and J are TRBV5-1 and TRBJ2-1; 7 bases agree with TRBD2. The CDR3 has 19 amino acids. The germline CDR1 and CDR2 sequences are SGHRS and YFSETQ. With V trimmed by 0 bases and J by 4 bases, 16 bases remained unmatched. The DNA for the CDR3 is TGCGCCAGCAGCTTGGGCTCCGCTTTGCGGGGGTTCGGTTACAATGAGCAGTTCTTC. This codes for CASSLGSALRGFGYNEQFF.